The entry below gives a single T cell receptor (beta chain) sequence along with its context. In the original analysis: Nucleated cell number was recorded as an estimate derived from reference gene primer amplification. Clones were read by immunoSEQ multiplex PCR, and TCRdb kept only the in-frame ones, dropping some. Clonal size and the V and J genes are those of that table, whereas D and trimming came from the DNA. The table shows tens of thousands of clones, with approximately 82% occurring only once. The V end was cut by 5 bases, the J end by 5 bases, with 18 bases between. CDR1 SNHLY and CDR2 FYNNEI come from the germline V gene. The CDR3 has 16 residues. The sample originates from a study of blood T cell repertoires in COVID-19. Study context: The United States, Italy and Spain provided the acute and convalescent COVID-19 samples. In each case, the material was cDNA or gDNA derived from T cells, B-cell-depleted T cells, or PBMCs.

The source is a man in his sixties with acute or convalescent COVID-19. The chain joins TRBV2 to TRBJ2-2, with a tentative D call TRBD2 (6 bases). Sequencing was performed on peripheral blood. Here the CDR3 reads CASSYGTPDMTGELFF. DNA for the CDR3: TGTGCCAGCAGTTACGGGACTCCCGATATGACCGGGGAGCTGTTTTTT. The full variable domain, its missing parts supplied by reference TRBV2 and TRBJ2-2, is EPEVTQTPSHQVTQMGQEVILRCVPISNHLYFYWYRQILGQKVEFLVSFYNNEISEKSEIFDDQFSVERPDGSNFTLKIRSTKLEDSAMYFCASSYGTPDMTGELFFGEGSRLTVL.